These 25 T cell receptor beta chains were all obtained from the same sample, sequenced in a study of regulatory T cells in long-lasting Graves disease. Documented time point: persistent/refractory GD, antithyroid drugs over 5 years with positive TRAb. The TCR library used RNA extracted from PBMCs. The TCR beta library used iRepertoire HTBI primers with Arm-PCR amplification of CDR3. TCRdb re-called the multiplex PCR reads through MiXCR, storing one row per CDR3 protein. This sample carries about 470,000 distinct CDR3 sequences, around 20% of them seen once, and the ten largest clones take 7% to 9.5%. The source material was peripheral blood mononuclear cells (PBMCs), sampled when the disease was refractory, from a patient treated with antithyroid drugs. Receptor source: a female donor with Graves disease.

This clonotype showed up many times. This rearrangement joins TRBV10-2 to TRBJ1-1, with TRBD1 matching 7 bases. V dropped 7 bases and J dropped 3; count of bases not matched to a gene: 8. In germline, CDR1 is WSHSY, CDR2 SAAADI. The CDR3 totals 14 residues. This chain's CDR3 is CASTGEGADTEAFF. DNA of the CDR3: TGCGCCAGCACCGGGGAGGGGGCGGACACTGAAGCTTTCTTT.

This clonotype has a count of ten or more. The chain recombines TRBV2 with TRBJ1-3, with D unclear. V was pared by 2 bases and J by 2 bases, with 4 bases between. This CDR3 spans 13 amino acids. Germline V gives CDR1 SNHLY, CDR2 FYNNEI. CDR3 loop: CASSEHAGNTIYF. The CDR3 nucleotides read TGTGCCAGCAGTGAACATGCTGGAAACACCATATATTTT.

The sample holds many counts of this clonotype. The chain is built from TRBV28 and TRBJ2-7; D is possibly TRBD2 (6 bases). The CDR3 contains 15 residues. With 6 bases removed from V and 5 bases from J, the gap between germline ends came to 20 bases. Germline CDR1 MDHEN, CDR2 SYDVKM. The chain's CDR3 is CASRVTGGVGHEQYF. CDR3 nucleotides: TGTGCCAGCAGAGTTACAGGAGGGGTCGGGCACGAGCAGTACTTC. Combining the CDR3 with reference TRBV28 and TRBJ2-7 gives the whole variable domain DVKVTQSSRYLVKRTGEKVFLECVQDMDHENMFWYRQDPGLGLRLIYFSYDVKMKEKGDIPEGYSVSREKKERFSLILESASTNQTSMYLCASRVTGGVGHEQYFGPGTRLTVT.

A single count supports this clonotype. With a much larger clone just one base away, this may be a read error. This rearrangement joins TRBV30 to TRBJ2-7; 9 nucleotides match TRBD1. The germline CDR1 and CDR2 sequences are GTSNPN and SVGIG (reference sequence). The CDR3 spans 14 residues. CDR3 sequence reads: CAWSVGGQGYGQYF. CDR3 DNA sequence: TGTGCCTGGAGTGTAGGGGGACAGGGCTACGGGCAGTACTTC.

This clonotype has only a few counts. The V gene is TRBV10-3, the J gene TRBJ2-7, with TRBD2 identical over 12 bases. V gave up 8 bases and J gave up 5 bases; unmatched junction bases: 7. The CDR3 has 14 residues. Germline lookup yields CDR1 ENHRY and CDR2 SYGVKD. CDR3 in amino acids: CAIAGLAGRNEQYF. The CDR3 region has the DNA TGTGCCATCGCAGGACTAGCGGGAAGGAACGAGCAGTACTTC.

This clonotype was seen ten or more times. The chain links TRBV20-1 to TRBJ2-5; 12 bases fit TRBD2. CDR1 DFQATT and CDR2 SNEGSKA come from the germline V gene (reference sequence). The CDR3 runs to 15 residues. Trimming cost V 2 bases and J 4 bases; bases outside gene matches: 5. In nucleotides, the CDR3 is TGCAGTGCTAGACGCCTAGCGGGAGGGCCAGAGACCCAGTACTTC. This sequence encodes CSARRLAGGPETQYF.

In this sample, this clonotype turned up many times. The chain carries TRBV28 and TRBJ1-3; D unclear. Trimming cost V 3 bases and J 0 bases, with 12 bases left between them. CDR1 is MDHEN, CDR2 SYDVKM, per germline. This CDR3 is built from 16 residues. CDR3 in DNA: TGTGCCAGCAGTTTCATGCTGTCCAGCTCTGGAAACACCATATATTTT. As protein: CASSFMLSSSGNTIYF.

This clonotype showed up many times. The rearrangement uses TRBV28 and TRBJ1-1, with D tentatively TRBD1 (5 bases). The V end was cut by 5 bases, the J end by 4 bases, with 20 bases between. The germline CDR1 and CDR2 sequences are MDHEN and SYDVKM. The CDR3 runs to 16 residues. The CDR3 reads CASSLHRSMGSTEAFF. CDR3 sequence (DNA): TGTGCCAGCAGTCTCCACAGGAGTATGGGGAGCACTGAAGCTTTCTTT.

This clonotype was seen more than once but under ten times. This rearrangement joins TRBV3-1 to TRBJ1-2; D remains unclear. The CDR3 extends over 13 amino acids. Trimming removed 0 bases at V and 6 bases at J, with 8 bases between. The V gene's germline CDR1 is LGHDT and CDR2 YNNKEL (reference sequence). Written as DNA, the CDR3 is TGTGCCAGCAGCCAAGACACATTCCATGGCTACACCTTC. Translation: CASSQDTFHGYTF.

This clonotype was seen ten or more times. The gene calls are TRBV2 and TRBJ1-1; 11 bases fit TRBD1. In germline, CDR1 is SNHLY, CDR2 FYNNEI. The CDR3 runs to 13 residues. V was clipped by 11 bases and J by 5 bases; unmatched bases: 7. Here the CDR3 reads CAGTRDRGTEAFF. CDR3 DNA: TGTGCCGGAACCCGGGACAGGGGGACTGAAGCTTTCTTT.

This clonotype was recorded many times. The genes are TRBV27 and TRBJ1-1, with unresolved D. Trimming took 2 bases from V and 2 from J, leaving 9 bases between them. Germline lookup yields CDR1 MNHEY and CDR2 SMNVEV (reference sequence). This CDR3 is 14 amino acids long. The CDR3 region is CASSLRAVNTEAFF. Written as DNA, the CDR3 is TGTGCCAGCAGTTTACGGGCAGTTAACACTGAAGCTTTCTTT.

At least ten counts were recorded for this clonotype. The rearrangement links TRBV19 to TRBJ1-2; weak D call: TRBD1 (6 bases). Trimming stripped 5 bases from V and 3 bases from J, with 16 bases between. The CDR3 runs to 15 residues. The germline CDR1 and CDR2 sequences are LNHDA and SQIVND (reference sequence). The CDR3 bases are TGTGCCAGTAGTTCGCAACAGGGATTCGACTATGGCTACACCTTC. It translates to CASSSQQGFDYGYTF.

This clonotype was detected only a few times. V usage is TRBV19 and J usage is TRBJ2-4; 8 nucleotides agree with TRBD1. The V and J ends lost 5 bases and 3 bases, in that order; junction bases with no gene match: 6. This CDR3 comprises 15 residues. Germline values: CDR1 LNHDA, CDR2 SQIVND (reference sequence). As DNA, the CDR3 is TGTGCCAGTAGTGCGCAGGGGGCTGGCAAAAACATTCAGTACTTC. Its translation: CASSAQGAGKNIQYF.

Regarding this clonotype: A much larger clone sits a single nucleotide away, making a read error possible. This sequence joins TRBV6-9 and TRBJ2-7; D is uncertain. Looked up from germline, CDR1 is MNHGY and CDR2 is SVAAGI. Trimming removed 3 bases at V and 3 bases at J, with 12 bases between. This CDR3 spans 14 amino acids. The CDR3 region has the DNA TGTGCCAGCAGTTACTCCGCAAGGGACTACGAGCAGTACTTC. Translating gives CASSYSARDYEQYF.

This chain joins TRBV4-3 and TRBJ2-5; 7 bases agree with TRBD1. The CDR3 consists of 17 residues. Germline V gene data show CDR1 as LGHNA and CDR2 as YSLEER. V shed 3 bases and J 4 bases; nucleotides not matched to a gene: 14. The CDR3 DNA reads as TGCGCCAGCAGCCACTCCCGCGAACAGGGGTTTGGAGAGACCCAGTACTTC. This sequence encodes CASSHSREQGFGETQYF.

In its sample, this clonotype was seen many times. The chain recombines TRBV11-2 with TRBJ1-1; no clear D gene. V lost 0 bases to trimming and J lost 2 bases, with 19 bases between them. CDR3 size: 18 residues. Germline CDR1 reads SGHAT; CDR2 reads FQNNGV. DNA of the CDR3: TGTGCCAGCAGCTTAGATCCGAGGGTTGCAGGCACTAACACTGAAGCTTTCTTT. It encodes CASSLDPRVAGTNTEAFF.

This clonotype was counted at least ten times. V usage is TRBV2 and J usage is TRBJ1-1, with no clear D. This CDR3 has 11 amino acids. Germline V gene data show CDR1 as SNHLY and CDR2 as FYNNEI. The V gene lost 8 bases and the J gene lost 11 bases, with 15 bases spanning the gap. The CDR3 spells CASFVGGLAFF. CDR3 DNA: TGTGCCAGCTTCGTTGGAGGGTTGGCTTTCTTT.

This clonotype was counted ten times or more. The chain has TRBV28 and TRBJ1-2; 7 nucleotides line up with TRBD1. Germline CDR1 reads MDHEN; CDR2 reads SYDVKM. Trimming took 4 bases from V and 4 from J; bases not matched to a gene: 9. The CDR3 length is 15 residues. CDR3 region: CASSSPTGDPYGYTF. Here the CDR3 DNA reads TGTGCCAGCAGTTCTCCTACAGGGGACCCCTATGGCTACACCTTC.

The chain employs TRBV12-3 or TRBV12-4 and TRBJ1-6; TRBD1 matches at 11 bases. The J segment lost 7 bases and the V segment lost 5 bases, leaving 4 bases of the junction unmatched. This CDR3 region has 15 residues. The CDR3: CASSGTGGLNSPLHF. In DNA, the CDR3 is TGTGCCAGCAGTGGGACAGGGGGATTAAATTCACCCCTCCACTTT.

This chain joins TRBV12-3 or TRBV12-4 and TRBJ2-3; 7 positions agree with TRBD2. There are 15 residues in the CDR3. V lost 3 bases, J lost 1 base, and 4 bases stayed unmatched. In DNA, the CDR3 is TGTGCCAGCAGTTTTAGGCTAGCGGGCACAGATACGCAGTATTTT. This sequence encodes CASSFRLAGTDTQYF.

This clonotype was counted many times. This rearrangement joins TRBV11-2 to TRBJ2-2; 7 nucleotides agree with TRBD2. The CDR3 is 15 residues long. CDR1 is SGHAT, CDR2 FQNNGV, per germline. J lost 4 bases, V lost 4 bases, and 6 bases had no gene match. DNA for the CDR3: TGTGCCAGCAGCTGGGTGACTAGCAGCACCGGGGAGCTGTTTTTT. Protein: CASSWVTSSTGELFF.

A single count supports this clonotype. V usage is TRBV7-2 and J usage is TRBJ2-7; 9 bases are shared with TRBD2. Germline CDR1 SGHTA, CDR2 FQGNSA. With 5 bases clipped from V and 1 base from J, the junction kept 9 bases outside the gene matches. The CDR3 is 16 amino acids. The CDR3 loop reads CASSPASGLASYEQYF. The CDR3 bases are TGTGCCAGCAGCCCCGCCTCGGGACTAGCATCCTACGAGCAGTACTTC.

This clonotype has only a few counts. The chain uses TRBV27 and TRBJ2-7, with D possibly called TRBD1 or TRBD2 (5 bases each). This CDR3 contains 14 residues. V lost 8 bases and J 2 bases, leaving 16 bases between the germline ends. The germline V gene has CDR1 MNHEY and CDR2 SMNVEV (reference sequence). The CDR3 sequence is CASAPGTDAYEQYF. CDR3 DNA sequence: TGTGCCAGCGCGCCCGGGACGGATGCCTACGAGCAGTACTTC.

The chain is built from TRBV5-4 and TRBJ1-2, with D possibly TRBD1 on 6 matching bases. Looked up from germline, CDR1 is SGHNT and CDR2 is YYREEE (reference sequence). The V end lost 6 bases, the J end lost 6 bases, and 18 bases lay between the germline ends. The CDR3 totals 14 residues. The CDR3: CASTHQTGFDGYTF. Written as DNA, the CDR3 is TGTGCCAGCACCCACCAGACAGGATTTGATGGCTACACCTTC.

This clonotype was seen more than once but under ten times. This rearrangement joins TRBV4-1 to TRBJ2-5, with 10 nucleotides matching TRBD1. J was trimmed by 4 bases and V by 6 bases; bases with no gene match: 8. This CDR3 comprises 15 residues. Germline V gene lookup returns CDR1 MGHRA and CDR2 YSYEKL. The CDR3 loop reads CASSRGQGVSETQYF. The CDR3 DNA sequence: TGCGCCAGCAGTCGCGGACAGGGGGTCTCAGAGACCCAGTACTTC.